The subject of this entry is one T cell receptor (beta chain). Its cognate antigen is unknown. The CDR3 is made up of 12 amino acids. V was shortened by 6 bases and J by 1 base, with 4 bases between the two germline ends. Germline CDR1 MNHNY, CDR2 SVGAGI (reference sequence). Using immunoSEQ multiplex PCR, the repertoire was profiled, and TCRdb retains in-frame clones only, with some absent. Here the sample spans roughly 120,000 clones, roughly nine tenths being singletons. The data were obtained in a study of siplizumab effects on memory and regulatory T cells. Study-wide points: Mappable alloreactive CD4+ clones averaged approximately 69% Treg-derived with siplizumab versus roughly 30% in controls. The mapping of alloreactive clones to unstimulated subsets covered only a minor fraction of them.

The sequencing sample was made of Tregs sorted from blood. This TCR derives from a human donor in good health. The chain joins TRBV6-6 to TRBJ1-3, with D hard to call. DNA for the CDR3: TGTGCCAGCAGCCCATCTGGAAACACCATATATTTT. Its translation is CASSPSGNTIYF.